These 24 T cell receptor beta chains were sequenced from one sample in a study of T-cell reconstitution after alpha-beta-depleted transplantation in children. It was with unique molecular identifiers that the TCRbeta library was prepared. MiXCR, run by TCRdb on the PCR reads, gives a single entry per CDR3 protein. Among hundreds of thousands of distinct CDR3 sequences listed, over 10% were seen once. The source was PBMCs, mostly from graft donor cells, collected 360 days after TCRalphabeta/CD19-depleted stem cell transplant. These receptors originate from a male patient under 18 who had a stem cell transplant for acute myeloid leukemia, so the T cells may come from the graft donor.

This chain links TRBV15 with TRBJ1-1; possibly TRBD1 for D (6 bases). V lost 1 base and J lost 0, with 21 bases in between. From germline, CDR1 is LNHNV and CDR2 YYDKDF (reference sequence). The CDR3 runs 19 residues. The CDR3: CATSRVRLETGFMNTEAFF. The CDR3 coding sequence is TGTGCCACCAGCAGAGTACGACTCGAGACAGGATTTATGAACACTGAAGCTTTCTTT.

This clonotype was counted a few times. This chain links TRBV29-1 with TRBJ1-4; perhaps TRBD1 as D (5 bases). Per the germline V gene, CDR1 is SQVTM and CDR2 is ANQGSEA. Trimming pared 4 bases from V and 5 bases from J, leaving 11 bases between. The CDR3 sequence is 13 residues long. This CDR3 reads CSVGGRANEKLFF. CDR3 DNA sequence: TGCAGCGTTGGAGGCAGGGCGAATGAAAAACTGTTTTTT.

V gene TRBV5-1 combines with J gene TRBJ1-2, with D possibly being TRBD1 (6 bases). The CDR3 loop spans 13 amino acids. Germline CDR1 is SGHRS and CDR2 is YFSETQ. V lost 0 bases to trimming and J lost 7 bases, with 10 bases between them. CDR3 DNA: TGCGCCAGCAGCTTGGGGGGGCGGACTGGCTACACCTTC. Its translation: CASSLGGRTGYTF.

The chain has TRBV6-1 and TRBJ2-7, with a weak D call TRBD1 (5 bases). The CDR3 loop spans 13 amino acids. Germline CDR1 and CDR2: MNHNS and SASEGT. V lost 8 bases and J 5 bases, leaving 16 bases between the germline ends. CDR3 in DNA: TGTGCCAGCCAGGGCTATCCGATCCACGAGCAGTACTTC. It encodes CASQGYPIHEQYF.

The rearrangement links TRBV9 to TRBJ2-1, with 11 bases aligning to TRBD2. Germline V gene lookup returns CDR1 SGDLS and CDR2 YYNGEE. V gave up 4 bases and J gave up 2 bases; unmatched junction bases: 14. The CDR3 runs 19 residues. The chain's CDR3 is CASSLHAGTSGGAYNEQFF. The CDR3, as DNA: TGTGCCAGCAGCCTCCATGCCGGGACTAGCGGCGGCGCCTACAATGAGCAGTTCTTC.

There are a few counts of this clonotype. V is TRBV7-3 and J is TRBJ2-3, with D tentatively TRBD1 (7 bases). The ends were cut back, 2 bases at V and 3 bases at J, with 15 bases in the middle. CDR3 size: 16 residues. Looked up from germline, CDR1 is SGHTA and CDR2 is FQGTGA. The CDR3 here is CASSLQGGRVTDTQYF. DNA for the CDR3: TGTGCCAGCAGCTTACAGGGGGGCCGAGTAACAGATACGCAGTATTTT.

The CDR3 sequence is CASSLNGGFYNSPLHF. The CDR3 coding sequence is TGTGCCAGCAGTTTAAATGGGGGGTTCTATAATTCACCCCTCCACTTT. This chain uses TRBV12-3 or TRBV12-4 with TRBJ1-6, with a possible D match to TRBD1 (5 bases). This CDR3 has 16 residues. The V gene lost 2 bases and the J gene lost 3 bases, with 11 bases spanning the gap.

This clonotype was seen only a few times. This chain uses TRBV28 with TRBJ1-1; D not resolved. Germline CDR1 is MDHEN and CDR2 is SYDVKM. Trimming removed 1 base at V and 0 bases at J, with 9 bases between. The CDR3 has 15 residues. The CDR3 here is CASSLSPPMNTEAFF. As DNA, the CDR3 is TGTGCCAGCAGTTTATCTCCGCCTATGAACACTGAAGCTTTCTTT.

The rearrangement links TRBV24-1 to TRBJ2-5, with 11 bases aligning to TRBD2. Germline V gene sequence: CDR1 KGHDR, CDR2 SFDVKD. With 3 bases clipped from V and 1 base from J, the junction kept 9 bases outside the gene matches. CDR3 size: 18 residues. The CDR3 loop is CATSDRGTSGPPQETQYF. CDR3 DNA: TGTGCCACCAGTGATCGGGGGACTAGCGGCCCTCCCCAAGAGACCCAGTACTTC.

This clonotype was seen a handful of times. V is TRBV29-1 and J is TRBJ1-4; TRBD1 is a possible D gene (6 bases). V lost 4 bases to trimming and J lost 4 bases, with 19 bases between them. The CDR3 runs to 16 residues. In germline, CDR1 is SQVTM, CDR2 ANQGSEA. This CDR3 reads CSVGLLGDTYNEKLFF. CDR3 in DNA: TGCAGCGTTGGGCTTCTAGGGGACACATATAATGAAAAACTGTTTTTT. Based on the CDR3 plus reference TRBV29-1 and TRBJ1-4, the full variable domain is SAVISQKPSRDICQRGTSLTIQCQVDSQVTMMFWYRQQPGQSLTLIATANQGSEATYESGFVIDKFPISRPNLTFSTLTVSNMSPEDSSIYLCSVGLLGDTYNEKLFFGSGTQLSVL.

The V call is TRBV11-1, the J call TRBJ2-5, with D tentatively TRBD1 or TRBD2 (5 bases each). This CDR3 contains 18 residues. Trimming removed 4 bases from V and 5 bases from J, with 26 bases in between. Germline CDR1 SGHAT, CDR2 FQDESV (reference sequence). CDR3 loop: CASSSGAWGSVGGETQYF. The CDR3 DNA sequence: TGTGCCAGCAGCTCCGGAGCTTGGGGGAGCGTTGGTGGTGAGACCCAGTACTTC. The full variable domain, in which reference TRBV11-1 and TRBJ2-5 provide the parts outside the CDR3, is EAEVAQSPRYKITEKSQAVAFWCDPISGHATLYWYRQILGQGPELLVQFQDESVVDDSQLPKDRFSAERLKGVDSTLKIQPAELGDSAMYLCASSSGAWGSVGGETQYFGPGTRLLVL.

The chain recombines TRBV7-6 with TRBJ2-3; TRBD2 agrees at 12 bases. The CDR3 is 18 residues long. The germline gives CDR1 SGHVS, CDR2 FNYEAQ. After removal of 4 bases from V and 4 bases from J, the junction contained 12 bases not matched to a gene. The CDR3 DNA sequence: TGTGCCAGCAGCTCACTAGCGGGAGGCAATAGTTGGGCAGATACGCAGTATTTT. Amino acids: CASSSLAGGNSWADTQYF.

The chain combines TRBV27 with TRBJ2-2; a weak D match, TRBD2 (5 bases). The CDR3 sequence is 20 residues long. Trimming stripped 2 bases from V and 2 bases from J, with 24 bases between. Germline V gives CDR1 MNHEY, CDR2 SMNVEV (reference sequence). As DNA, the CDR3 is TGTGCCAGCAGTTTAGGGCAGCCCGGGCGGGCGATGGGTAACACCGGGGAGCTGTTTTTT. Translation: CASSLGQPGRAMGNTGELFF.

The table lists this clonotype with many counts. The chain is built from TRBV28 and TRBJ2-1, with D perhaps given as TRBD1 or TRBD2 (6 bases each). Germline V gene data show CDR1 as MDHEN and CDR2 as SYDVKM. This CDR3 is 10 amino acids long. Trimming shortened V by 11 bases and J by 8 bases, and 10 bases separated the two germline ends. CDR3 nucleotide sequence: TGTGCCTCGAGGGGGGATGAGCAGTTCTTC. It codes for CASRGDEQFF.

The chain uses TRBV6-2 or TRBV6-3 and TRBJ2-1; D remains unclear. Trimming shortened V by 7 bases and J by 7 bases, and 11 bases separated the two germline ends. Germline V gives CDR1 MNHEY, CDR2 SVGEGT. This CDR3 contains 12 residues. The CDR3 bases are TGTGCCAGCACCCAACACTTAAATGAGCAGTTCTTC. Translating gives CASTQHLNEQFF.

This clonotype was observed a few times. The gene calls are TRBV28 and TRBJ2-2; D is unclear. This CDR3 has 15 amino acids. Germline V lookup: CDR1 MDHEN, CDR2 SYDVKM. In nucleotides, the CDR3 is TGTGCTATTCTCAGTTTGACGGAATACACCGGGGAGCTGTTTTTT. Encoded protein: CAILSLTEYTGELFF.

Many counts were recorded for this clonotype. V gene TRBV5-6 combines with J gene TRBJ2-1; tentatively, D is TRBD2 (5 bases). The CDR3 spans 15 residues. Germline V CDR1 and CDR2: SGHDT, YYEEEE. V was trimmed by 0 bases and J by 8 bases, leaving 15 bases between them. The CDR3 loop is CASSLEPSGVYEQFF. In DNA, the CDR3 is TGTGCCAGCAGCTTGGAGCCAAGCGGCGTCTATGAGCAGTTCTTC.

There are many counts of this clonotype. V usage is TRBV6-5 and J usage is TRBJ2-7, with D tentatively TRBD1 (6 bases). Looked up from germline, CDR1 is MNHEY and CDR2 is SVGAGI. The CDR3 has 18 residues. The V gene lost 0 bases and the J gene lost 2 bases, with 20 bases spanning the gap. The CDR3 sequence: CASSYSRGGEKVAYEQYF. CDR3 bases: TGTGCCAGCAGTTACTCGAGAGGGGGAGAAAAGGTGGCCTACGAGCAGTACTTC.

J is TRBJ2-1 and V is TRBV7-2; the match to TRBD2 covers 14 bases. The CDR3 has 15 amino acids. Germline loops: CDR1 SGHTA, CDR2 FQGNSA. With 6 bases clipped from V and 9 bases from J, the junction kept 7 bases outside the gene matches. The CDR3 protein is CASRSGLAGVTEQFF. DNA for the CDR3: TGTGCCAGCAGGTCGGGACTAGCGGGAGTCACTGAGCAGTTCTTC.

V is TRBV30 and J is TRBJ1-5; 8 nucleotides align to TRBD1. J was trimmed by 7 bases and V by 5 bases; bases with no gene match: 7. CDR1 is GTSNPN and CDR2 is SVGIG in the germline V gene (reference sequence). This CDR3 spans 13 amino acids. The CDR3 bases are TGTGCCTGGGCCGCAGGGGGCGGACAGCCCCAGCATTTT. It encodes CAWAAGGGQPQHF.

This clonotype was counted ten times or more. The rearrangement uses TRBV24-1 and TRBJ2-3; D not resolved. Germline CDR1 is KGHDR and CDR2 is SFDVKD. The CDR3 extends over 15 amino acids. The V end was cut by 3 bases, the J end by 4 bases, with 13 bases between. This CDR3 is CATSDRVGPPDTQYF. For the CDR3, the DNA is TGTGCCACCAGTGATCGAGTCGGGCCCCCAGATACGCAGTATTTT.

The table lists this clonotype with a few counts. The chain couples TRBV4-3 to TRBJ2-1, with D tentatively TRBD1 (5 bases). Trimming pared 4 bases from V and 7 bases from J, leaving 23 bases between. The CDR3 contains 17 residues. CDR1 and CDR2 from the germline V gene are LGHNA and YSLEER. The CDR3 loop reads CASSLGAGASLRNEQFF. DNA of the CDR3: TGCGCCAGCAGCCTAGGGGCTGGAGCGAGTCTAAGGAATGAGCAGTTCTTC.

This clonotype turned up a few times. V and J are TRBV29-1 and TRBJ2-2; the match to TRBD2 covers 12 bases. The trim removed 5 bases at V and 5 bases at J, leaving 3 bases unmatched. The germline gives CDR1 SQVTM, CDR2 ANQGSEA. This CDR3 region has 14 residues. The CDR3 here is CSVRLAGVTGELFF. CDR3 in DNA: TGCAGCGTTCGACTAGCGGGAGTTACCGGGGAGCTGTTTTTT.

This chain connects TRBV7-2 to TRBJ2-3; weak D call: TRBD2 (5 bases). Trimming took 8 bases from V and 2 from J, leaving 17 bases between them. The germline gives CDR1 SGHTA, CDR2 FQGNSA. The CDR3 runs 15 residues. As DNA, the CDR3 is TGTGCCAGCCGCCCCCGAGGGATTGTCACAGATACGCAGTATTTT. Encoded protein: CASRPRGIVTDTQYF.